A selection of T cell receptor beta chains follows, all from one sample in a study of OX40 agonist ivuxolimab in advanced cancers. Method: immunoSEQ multiplex PCR; TCRdb's copy keeps in-frame clones and lacks some. Of about 84,000 clones listed, 94% are singletons. The sample was CD4+ or CD8+ T cells sorted from blood, taken in a trial of the OX40 agonist ivuxolimab. The receptors stem from an adult with an advanced solid tumor such as melanoma, head and neck, liver or kidney cancer. Both conserved end residues are part of each CDR3. The D gene is left open where the match is weak. Rows give clone size only sometimes, using once, few, many, or a class for an expanded clone.

d_call,clone_size,v_call,j_call,cdr3_aa,cdr3_nt
TRBD1,.,TRBV6-5,TRBJ2-7,CASSYSFGTGYEQYF,TGTGCCAGCAGTTACTCTTTCGGGACAGGCTACGAGCAGTACTTC
TRBD2,.,TRBV27,TRBJ2-7,CASSYGTSGYEQYF,TGTGCCAGCAGTTACGGGACTAGCGGCTACGAGCAGTACTTC
.,.,TRBV7-2,TRBJ1-3,CASSLSLGAGNTIYF,TGTGCCAGCAGCTTATCTCTTGGGGCTGGAAACACCATATATTTT
TRBD2,once,TRBV19,TRBJ2-2,CASNLFPGGGTGELFF,TGTGCCAGCAACCTCTTCCCGGGAGGGGGTACCGGGGAGCTGTTTTTT
TRBD2,.,TRBV14,TRBJ2-1,CASSQDWTLAGFRGTYNEQFF,TGTGCCAGCAGCCAAGACTGGACCCTAGCGGGCTTCAGGGGCACCTACAATGAGCAGTTCTTC
.,.,TRBV7-9,TRBJ2-5,CASRRERYTETQYF,TGTGCCAGCAGGAGGGAAAGATATACGGAGACCCAGTACTTC
TRBD2,once,TRBV6-1,TRBJ2-7,CAISGAAGVSSLEQYF,TGTGCCATCAGTGGGGCAGCGGGAGTATCTTCACTCGAGCAGTACTTC
.,.,TRBV5-8,TRBJ2-3,CASSFVALGDTQYF,TGTGCCAGCAGCTTCGTAGCTTTGGGGGATACGCAGTATTTT
.,.,TRBV7-9,TRBJ2-7,CASSVPPSYEQYF,TGTGCCAGCAGCGTACCCCCTAGCTACGAGCAGTACTTC
.,.,TRBV4-3,TRBJ2-7,CASSQARGRYEQYF,TGCGCCAGCAGCCAAGCGCGGGGACGCTACGAGCAGTACTTC
TRBD2,.,TRBV5-6,TRBJ2-2,CASRLAAGVTGELFF,TGTGCCAGCAGGTTGGCAGCGGGAGTAACCGGGGAGCTGTTTTTT
TRBD1,.,TRBV7-9,TRBJ2-3,CASGAGQGLPDTQYF,TGTGCCAGCGGGGCGGGACAGGGTCTACCAGATACGCAGTATTTT
.,.,TRBV11-2,TRBJ2-7,CASSFGGYEQYF,TGTGCCAGCAGCTTCGGTGGCTACGAGCAGTACTTC
.,.,TRBV6-5,TRBJ1-2,CASSYDRSIAGYTF,TGTGCCAGCAGTTACGACAGGTCGATCGCGGGCTACACCTTC
TRBD2,.,TRBV6-1,TRBJ2-1,CASSESQPGLAFNEQFF,TGTGCCAGCAGTGAATCTCAACCGGGACTAGCGTTCAATGAGCAGTTCTTC
.,.,TRBV30,TRBJ1-5,CAWSGLDSNQPQHF,TGTGCCTGGAGCGGATTGGATAGCAATCAGCCCCAGCATTTT
.,.,TRBV19,TRBJ2-7,CASSARDTDYEQYF,TGTGCCAGTAGTGCCCGGGACACCGACTACGAGCAGTACTTC
TRBD2,.,TRBV30,TRBJ2-7,CAGSRTSGSLEQYF,TGTGCCGGCAGTAGGACTAGCGGGAGTCTCGAGCAGTACTTC
.,.,TRBV4-1,TRBJ2-7,CASSQSSGRPYEQYF,TGCGCCAGCAGCCAATCCTCAGGGAGACCCTACGAGCAGTACTTC
TRBD1,once,TRBV9,TRBJ1-2,CASSVMTPRDRRPPYGYTF,TGTGCCAGCAGCGTCATGACCCCAAGGGACAGGAGGCCTCCTTATGGCTACACCTTC
.,.,TRBV2,TRBJ2-5,CASPKDGLLTQYF,TGTGCCAGTCCAAAGGACGGTCTCTTGACCCAGTACTTC
.,.,TRBV19,TRBJ1-2,CASSIGREGPRYGYTF,TGTGCCAGTAGTATAGGCAGGGAAGGTCCCCGCTATGGCTACACCTTC
.,.,TRBV9,TRBJ1-4,CASSGGTPNEKLFF,TGTGCCAGCAGCGGCGGGACCCCGAATGAAAAACTGTTTTTT
TRBD2,.,TRBV19,TRBJ2-7,CASSFGLAGVGYEQYF,TGTGCCAGTAGTTTCGGACTAGCGGGAGTGGGATACGAGCAGTACTTC
.,.,TRBV7-9,TRBJ2-7,CASGSSSYEQYF,TGTGCCAGCGGATCTTCGTCCTACGAGCAGTACTTC
TRBD2,.,TRBV9,TRBJ2-2,CASSDSSGPNTGELFF,TGTGCCAGCAGCGACTCTAGCGGGCCGAACACCGGGGAGCTGTTTTTT
TRBD2,.,TRBV30,TRBJ2-1,CAWSAAGDEQFF,TGTGCCTGGAGTGCAGCGGGAGACGAGCAGTTCTTC